These 28 T cell receptor beta chains came from one sample sequenced in a study of long-term antiretroviral therapy in people with HIV. Samples were assayed with immunoSEQ v3.0 at survey level. The method was immunoSEQ multiplex PCR; TCRdb's version includes in-frame clones alone and lacks a portion of them. The sample consists of 30,000 to 40,000 clones, about 93% of them appearing once. The source material was unsorted PBMCs, sampled approximately 5.1 years after starting antiretroviral therapy. The receptor set was obtained from a woman in her 50s with HIV.

The rearrangement uses TRBV9 and TRBJ2-7, with 8 bases that match TRBD1. V was pared by 0 bases and J by 7 bases, with 9 bases of the junction left unmatched. CDR1 and CDR2 from the germline V gene are SGDLS and YYNGEE. CDR3 length equals 15 residues. The CDR3 nucleotides are TGTGCCAGCAGCGTAGCGGCAGGGGGCTTGTATGAGCAGTACTTC. Encoded protein: CASSVAAGGLYEQYF.

The chain is built from TRBV27 and TRBJ2-3, with D possibly being TRBD1 (5 bases). The CDR3 has 15 residues. V was pared by 2 bases and J by 1 base, with 10 bases between. Germline values: CDR1 MNHEY, CDR2 SMNVEV (reference sequence). The CDR3 region is CASSLRAQGTDTQYF. CDR3 sequence (DNA): TGTGCCAGCAGTTTAAGAGCACAGGGCACAGATACGCAGTATTTT.

The chain links TRBV4-1 to TRBJ1-6; TRBD1 agrees at 7 bases. With 4 bases clipped from V and 9 bases from J, the junction kept 3 bases outside the gene matches. The CDR3 has 13 amino acids. CDR1 is MGHRA, CDR2 YSYEKL, per germline. The CDR3 DNA follows: TGCGCCAGCAGCCGACAGGGACTTTCACCCCTCCACTTT. Its protein product is CASSRQGLSPLHF.

The CDR3 sequence is CASSRTSGADTGELFF. Here the CDR3 DNA reads TGTGCCAGCAGCCGGACTAGCGGGGCGGACACCGGGGAGCTGTTTTTT. The chain links TRBV7-3 to TRBJ2-2; the match to TRBD2 covers 12 bases. The J segment lost 3 bases and the V segment lost 5 bases, leaving 4 bases of the junction unmatched. This CDR3 contains 16 residues. Germline V gives CDR1 SGHTA, CDR2 FQGTGA.

This chain connects TRBV5-1 to TRBJ2-7, with 9 bases fitting TRBD2. The CDR3 loop spans 15 amino acids. J lost 6 bases, V lost 4 bases, and 11 bases had no gene match. Germline values: CDR1 SGHRS, CDR2 YFSETQ. In DNA, the CDR3 is TGCGCCAGCAGCCGGTTCTCTAGCGGGGCTAGCGAGCAGTACTTC. Its translation: CASSRFSSGASEQYF. Combining the CDR3 with reference TRBV5-1 and TRBJ2-7 gives the whole variable domain KAGVTQTPRYLIKTRGQQVTLSCSPISGHRSVSWYQQTPGQGLQFLFEYFSETQRNKGNFPGRFSGRQFSNSRSEMNVSTLELGDSALYLCASSRFSSGASEQYFGPGTRLTVT.

This sequence joins TRBV19 and TRBJ1-3; no clear D gene. The germline gives CDR1 LNHDA, CDR2 SQIVND (reference sequence). The V end lost 8 bases, the J end lost 4 bases, and 12 bases lay between the germline ends. This CDR3 is built from 13 residues. DNA for the CDR3: TGTGCCAGTGATCCCGGGATAGGAAACACCATATATTTT. It is translated as CASDPGIGNTIYF.

V usage is TRBV15 and J usage is TRBJ2-1, with TRBD2 as a possible D gene (5 bases). From germline, CDR1 is LNHNV and CDR2 YYDKDF (reference sequence). Between the trimmed V and J ends, which lost 0 bases and 15 bases, there was a span of 15 bases. This CDR3 has 13 amino acids. The CDR3 region is CATSRDLAISPFF. CDR3 sequence (DNA): TGTGCCACCAGCAGAGATCTAGCCATTTCGCCGTTCTTC. The complete variable domain, with remaining parts taken from reference TRBV15 and TRBJ2-1, reads DAMVIQNPRYQVTQFGKPVTLSCSQTLNHNVMYWYQQKSSQAPKLLFHYYDKDFNNEADTPDNFQSRRPNTSFCFLDIRSPGLGDTAMYLCATSRDLAISPFFGPGTRLTVL.

V usage is TRBV11-1 and J usage is TRBJ2-3; D call uncertain. The CDR3 sequence is 14 residues long. V was clipped by 1 base and J by 3 bases, with 8 bases between them. Germline values: CDR1 SGHAT, CDR2 FQDESV (reference sequence). Here the CDR3 reads CASSLGWGTDTQYF. CDR3 nucleotides: TGTGCCAGCAGCTTAGGGTGGGGTACAGATACGCAGTATTTT.

The chain combines TRBV15 with TRBJ1-3; D may be TRBD1 (5 bases). In germline, CDR1 is LNHNV, CDR2 YYDKDF (reference sequence). V gave up 0 bases and J gave up 0 bases, with 9 bases separating them. The CDR3 consists of 16 residues. The CDR3 DNA sequence: TGTGCCACCAGCAGAGATCGGGGGATCTCTGGAAACACCATATATTTT. Translated, it gives CATSRDRGISGNTIYF.

The J gene is TRBJ2-1, the V gene TRBV18; TRBD2 aligns across 12 bases. Trimming removed 3 bases from V and 2 bases from J; junction bases left unmatched: 5. Germline CDR1 is KGHSH and CDR2 is LQKENI. The CDR3 length is 17 residues. The CDR3 protein is CASSPPRTSGTYNEQFF. DNA of the CDR3: TGTGCCAGCTCACCTCCCCGGACTAGCGGGACCTACAATGAGCAGTTCTTC.

The rearrangement links TRBV9 to TRBJ2-1; TRBD1 aligns across 11 bases. The germline CDR1 and CDR2 sequences are SGDLS and YYNGEE. This CDR3 region has 17 residues. The junction had 13 bases not matched to a gene; V was cut back by 4 bases and J by 7 bases. The CDR3 loop is CASSPLSRDRGLNEQFF. For the CDR3, the DNA is TGTGCCAGCAGCCCACTATCCCGGGACAGGGGGTTAAATGAGCAGTTCTTC.

The gene calls are TRBV2 and TRBJ2-3, with D perhaps matching TRBD1 or TRBD2 (5 bases each). V gave up 0 bases and J gave up 2 bases, with 12 bases separating them. This CDR3 is 16 amino acids long. Germline values: CDR1 SNHLY, CDR2 FYNNEI. The CDR3 coding sequence is TGTGCCAGCAGTGAAGCGCTTGGGACCACCACAGATACGCAGTATTTT. Amino acids: CASSEALGTTTDTQYF.

The rearrangement uses TRBV15 and TRBJ2-5, with a weak D call TRBD1 (5 bases). V lost 1 base to trimming and J lost 2 bases, with 8 bases between them. The CDR3 loop spans 14 amino acids. Looked up from germline, CDR1 is LNHNV and CDR2 is YYDKDF (reference sequence). CDR3 residues: CATSRGGRQETQYF. The CDR3 DNA reads TGTGCCACCAGCAGAGGGGGCAGACAAGAGACCCAGTACTTC.

This sequence joins TRBV6-6 and TRBJ1-2; D uncertain. V shed 2 bases and J shed 8 bases, with 12 bases lying between them. The CDR3 totals 13 residues. Germline lookup yields CDR1 MNHNY and CDR2 SVGAGI (reference sequence). In DNA, the CDR3 is TGTGCCAGCAGTTACGGCAACATCGGCGGCTACACCTTC. Translation gives CASSYGNIGGYTF.

The chain couples TRBV7-8 to TRBJ1-5; no definite D call. Germline values: CDR1 SGHVS, CDR2 FQNEAQ. Trimming left V 5 bases short and J 0 bases short, with 11 bases between. The CDR3 is made up of 15 amino acids. CDR3 in amino acids: CASSVSSYSNQPQHF. DNA for the CDR3: TGTGCCAGCAGCGTGAGTTCCTATAGCAATCAGCCCCAGCATTTT.

The chain is built from TRBV30 and TRBJ1-2; 9 bases agree with TRBD1. This CDR3 region has 16 residues. V lost 1 base to trimming and J lost 0 bases; unmatched junction nucleotides: 6. Germline-derived CDR1 and CDR2 are GTSNPN and SVGIG (reference sequence). The CDR3 spells CAWSGDREIANYGYTF. The CDR3 bases are TGTGCCTGGAGTGGGGACAGGGAGATAGCTAACTATGGCTACACCTTC. Drawing the rest from reference TRBV30 and TRBJ1-2, the complete variable domain is SQTIHQWPATLVQPVGSPLSLECTVEGTSNPNLYWYRQAAGRGLQLLFYSVGIGQISSEVPQNLSASRPQDRQFILSSKKLLLSDSGFYLCAWSGDREIANYGYTFGSGTRLTVV.

The J gene is TRBJ1-1, the V gene TRBV7-3, with TRBD1 matching 9 bases. Germline V gene data show CDR1 as SGHTA and CDR2 as FQGTGA. J was trimmed by 6 bases and V by 2 bases; bases with no gene match: 7. The CDR3 loop spans 15 amino acids. The CDR3 bases are TGTGCCAGCAGCTTACTAGGACAGGGGTCGGCTGAAGCTTTCTTT. The encoded protein is CASSLLGQGSAEAFF.

The J gene is TRBJ2-2, the V gene TRBV7-2, with D tentatively TRBD1 (5 bases). Looked up from germline, CDR1 is SGHTA and CDR2 is FQGNSA. V shed 1 base and J shed 0 bases, with 15 bases lying between them. The CDR3 length is 18 residues. The CDR3, as DNA: TGTGCCAGCAGCTTAGTTGGGAAGACAGTCGCGAACACCGGGGAGCTGTTTTTT. As protein: CASSLVGKTVANTGELFF.

This chain joins TRBV27 and TRBJ2-7; 8 nucleotides line up with TRBD2. This CDR3 has 16 residues. J lost 5 bases, V lost 5 bases, and 14 bases had no gene match. Germline V gives CDR1 MNHEY, CDR2 SMNVEV (reference sequence). The CDR3 protein is CASSKMDGGAGNEQYF. As DNA, the CDR3 is TGTGCCAGCAGTAAAATGGACGGGGGGGCCGGTAACGAGCAGTACTTC.

The rearrangement links TRBV4-2 to TRBJ2-3; D possibly corresponds to TRBD1 (5 bases). The CDR3 covers 13 residues. Per the germline V gene, CDR1 is LGHNA and CDR2 is YNFKEQ. V was shortened by 2 bases and J by 6 bases, with 9 bases between the two germline ends. The DNA of the CDR3 is TGTGCCAGCAGCCAACAGGGTTCGGATACGCAGTATTTT. It specifies CASSQQGSDTQYF.

The chain couples TRBV30 to TRBJ2-6, with D unclear. V lost 2 bases and J 1 base, leaving 12 bases between the germline ends. CDR1 is GTSNPN, CDR2 SVGIG, per germline (reference sequence). This CDR3 region has 16 residues. The CDR3: CAWSQWSQSGANVLTF. The DNA for the CDR3 is TGTGCCTGGAGTCAATGGAGCCAATCTGGGGCCAACGTCCTGACTTTC.

V and J are TRBV5-6 and TRBJ2-5; no clear D. The CDR3 loop spans 12 amino acids. Germline CDR1 and CDR2: SGHDT and YYEEEE. V lost 1 base, J lost 2 bases, and 3 bases lay in between. The CDR3, as DNA: TGTGCCAGCAGCTTGTCACAAGAGACCCAGTACTTC. Its translation: CASSLSQETQYF.

This clone was detected a few times. The J gene is TRBJ1-2, the V gene TRBV5-4; D is undetermined. This CDR3 contains 14 residues. Deletions cut 3 bases from V and 4 bases from J, with 13 bases between. Germline V gives CDR1 SGHNT, CDR2 YYREEE (reference sequence). The CDR3 loop reads CASSSAPGVYGYTF. CDR3 sequence (DNA): TGTGCCAGCAGCTCCGCCCCGGGAGTCTATGGCTACACCTTC. Full variable domain (outside the CDR3, taken from reference TRBV5-4 and TRBJ1-2): ETGVTQSPTHLIKTRGQQVTLRCSSQSGHNTVSWYQQALGQGPQFIFQYYREEENGRGNFPPRFSGLQFPNYSSELNVNALELDDSALYLCASSSAPGVYGYTFGSGTRLTVV.

This sequence joins TRBV18 and TRBJ2-1; 8 bases align to TRBD2. The CDR3 loop spans 14 amino acids. With 3 bases clipped from V and 9 bases from J, the junction kept 7 bases outside the gene matches. Germline assignment: CDR1 KGHSH and CDR2 LQKENI. The chain's CDR3 is CASSPGGGPVEQFF. CDR3 DNA sequence: TGTGCCAGCTCACCGGGCGGGGGGCCTGTTGAGCAGTTCTTC.

The V call is TRBV30, the J call TRBJ2-1, with D maybe TRBD1 (6 bases). There are 11 residues in the CDR3. CDR1 is GTSNPN and CDR2 is SVGIG in the germline V gene (reference sequence). The V end was cut by 2 bases, the J end by 12 bases, with 11 bases between. The CDR3 region has the DNA TGTGCCTGGAGTACAGGGACCGGGCAGTTCTTC. Residues: CAWSTGTGQFF.

The chain combines TRBV7-9 with TRBJ2-5, with D maybe TRBD2 (5 bases). CDR1 is SEHNR, CDR2 FQNEAQ, per germline (reference sequence). The CDR3 covers 16 residues. The V end was cut by 0 bases, the J end by 4 bases, with 15 bases between. CDR3 sequence: CASSLAVRTDGETQYF. The CDR3 coding sequence is TGTGCCAGCAGCTTAGCCGTCCGGACTGACGGAGAGACCCAGTACTTC.

The rearrangement uses TRBV2 and TRBJ2-2; 9 nucleotides align to TRBD2. J was trimmed by 7 bases and V by 7 bases; bases with no gene match: 10. Germline loops: CDR1 SNHLY, CDR2 FYNNEI. This CDR3 has 15 amino acids. The CDR3 coding sequence is TGTGCCAGCACATGGACTAGCGCCACCATCGGGGAGCTGTTTTTT. Residues: CASTWTSATIGELFF.

This clone was observed once. The chain combines TRBV5-1 with TRBJ2-1; 7 bases align to TRBD1. CDR1 and CDR2 from the germline V gene are SGHRS and YFSETQ. The CDR3 contains 16 residues. Trimming cost V 4 bases and J 6 bases; bases outside gene matches: 13. CDR3 nucleotide sequence: TGCGCCAGCAGCCCAGTCACGGGACAGAGTATCAATGAGCAGTTCTTC. Protein: CASSPVTGQSINEQFF.